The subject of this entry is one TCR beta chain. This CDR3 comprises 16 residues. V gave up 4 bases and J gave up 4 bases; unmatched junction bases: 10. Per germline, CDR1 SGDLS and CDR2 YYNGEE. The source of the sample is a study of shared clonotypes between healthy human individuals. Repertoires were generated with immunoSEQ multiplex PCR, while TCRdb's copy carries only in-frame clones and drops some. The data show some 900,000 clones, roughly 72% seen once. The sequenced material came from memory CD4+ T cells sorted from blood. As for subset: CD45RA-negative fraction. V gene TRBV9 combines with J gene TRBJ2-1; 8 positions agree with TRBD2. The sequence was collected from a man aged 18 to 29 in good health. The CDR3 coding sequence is TGTGCCAGCAGCTTGAGACCTAGCGGGCCTTACAATGAGCAGTTCTTC. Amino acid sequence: CASSLRPSGPYNEQFF.